What follows is one TCR beta chain and its context. Data came from immunoSEQ multiplex PCR; TCRdb stores just in-frame clones and leaves some out. This table has about 180,000 clones, roughly three quarters appearing once. The data derive from a study of blood T cell repertoires in COVID-19. Germline lookup yields CDR1 SGHNT and CDR2 YYREEE (reference sequence). The CDR3 spans 15 residues. V shed 5 bases and J 5 bases; nucleotides not matched to a gene: 13. The source is an elderly woman with COVID-19, enrolled during active disease. The chain joins TRBV5-4 to TRBJ2-7; 7 bases map to TRBD2. Sequencing was done on a sample of peripheral blood. The CDR3 coding sequence is TGTGCCAGCAGTGTGAGAGGACTAGAGGCCAACGAGCAGTACTTC. It encodes CASSVRGLEANEQYF.